Below are 6 T cell receptor beta chains sequenced from a single sample in a study of T cell responses to AZD1222 COVID-19 vaccine. Sequencing was performed with immunoSEQ multiplex PCR; in TCRdb, only in-frame clones are kept and a portion is missing. The repertoire holds 75,000 to 100,000 clones, with 90% as singletons. Source: peripheral blood, taken on day 0 of AZD1222 vaccination. The receptors shown here come from an adult in good health.

The chain recombines TRBV2 with TRBJ1-5, with 7 bases fitting TRBD1. Germline trimming cut 6 bases from V and 4 bases from J; bases unmatched to any gene: 9. This CDR3 comprises 15 residues. In germline, CDR1 is SNHLY, CDR2 FYNNEI. CDR3 amino acids: CASSRSGGGNQPQHF. The CDR3 nucleotides read TGTGCCAGCAGCCGATCAGGGGGAGGTAATCAGCCCCAGCATTTT.

The chain carries TRBV24-1 and TRBJ2-3, with D hard to call. V was trimmed by 1 base and J by 4 bases, leaving 14 bases between them. The CDR3 contains 16 residues. CDR1 and CDR2 (germline): KGHDR, SFDVKD. CDR3: CATSDLSASFADTQYF. CDR3 DNA sequence: TGTGCCACCAGTGATTTATCAGCCTCGTTCGCAGATACGCAGTATTTT.

This clone turned up a few times. The chain recombines TRBV9 with TRBJ1-6, with TRBD1 as a possible D gene (6 bases). Per germline, CDR1 SGDLS and CDR2 YYNGEE. This CDR3 is built from 15 residues. The V and J ends lost 1 base and 7 bases respectively, with 12 bases between them. The CDR3 loop reads CASSVSVGGNSPLHF. The CDR3 nucleotides are TGTGCCAGCAGCGTAAGCGTAGGGGGAAATTCACCCCTCCACTTT.

The chain is built from TRBV5-1 and TRBJ2-1; D possibly uses TRBD1 or TRBD2 (5 bases each). The V gene's germline CDR1 is SGHRS and CDR2 YFSETQ. This CDR3 has 16 residues. Trimming took off 4 bases at V and 2 bases at J, with 16 bases between the two ends. In nucleotides, the CDR3 is TGCGCCAGCAGCGGGGCGGGCGACGCCCCCTACAATGAGCAGTTCTTC. It translates to CASSGAGDAPYNEQFF.

V is TRBV7-3 and J is TRBJ2-1; D is perhaps TRBD1 (5 bases). V was cut by 5 bases and J by 2 bases, with 16 bases left in between. Germline-derived CDR1 and CDR2 are SGHTA and FQGTGA. The CDR3 is 16 residues long. CDR3 bases: TGTGCCAGCAGCCCCGATGGGGCTTATCCCTACAATGAGCAGTTCTTC. Translation gives CASSPDGAYPYNEQFF.

The chain carries TRBV11-1 and TRBJ2-3; the match to TRBD2 covers 9 bases. Trimming removed 6 bases from V and 2 bases from J; junction bases left unmatched: 3. Germline-derived CDR1 and CDR2 are SGHAT and FQDESV (reference sequence). The CDR3 consists of 14 residues. The CDR3: CASRRTSATDTQYF. CDR3 nucleotides: TGTGCCAGCAGGCGGACTAGCGCCACAGATACGCAGTATTTT.